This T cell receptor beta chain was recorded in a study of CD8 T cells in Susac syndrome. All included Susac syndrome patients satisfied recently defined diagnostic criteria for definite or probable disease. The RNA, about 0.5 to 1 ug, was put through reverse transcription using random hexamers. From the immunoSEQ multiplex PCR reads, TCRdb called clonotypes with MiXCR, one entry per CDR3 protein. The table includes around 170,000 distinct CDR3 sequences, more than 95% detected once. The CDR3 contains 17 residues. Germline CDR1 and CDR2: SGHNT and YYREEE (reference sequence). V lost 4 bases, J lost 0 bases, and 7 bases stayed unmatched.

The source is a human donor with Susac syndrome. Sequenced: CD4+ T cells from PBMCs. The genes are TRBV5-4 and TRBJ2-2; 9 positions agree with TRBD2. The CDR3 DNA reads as TGTGCCAGCAGCCCGAGTTTAGCGGGGGCGAACACCGGGGAGCTGTTTTTT. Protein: CASSPSLAGANTGELFF.